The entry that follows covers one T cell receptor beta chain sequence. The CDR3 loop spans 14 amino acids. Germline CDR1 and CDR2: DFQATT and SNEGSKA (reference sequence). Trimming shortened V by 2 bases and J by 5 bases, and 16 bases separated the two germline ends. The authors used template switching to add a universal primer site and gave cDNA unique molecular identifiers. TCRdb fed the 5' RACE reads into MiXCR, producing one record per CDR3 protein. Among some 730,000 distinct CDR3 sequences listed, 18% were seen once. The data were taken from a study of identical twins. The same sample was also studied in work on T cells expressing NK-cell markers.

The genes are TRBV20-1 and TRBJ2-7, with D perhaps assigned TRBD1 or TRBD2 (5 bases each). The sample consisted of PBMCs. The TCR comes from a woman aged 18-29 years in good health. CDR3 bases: TGCAGTGCTAGACCTACCTCCGGGACCCACGAGCAGTACTTC. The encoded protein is CSARPTSGTHEQYF.